Each of the 25 T cell receptor beta chains below was sequenced from the same sample in a study of blood T cell repertoires in COVID-19. Generated by immunoSEQ multiplex PCR, the TCRdb table keeps only in-frame clones and is missing some. The sample records approximately 140,000 clones, 65% to 80% being singletons. What was sequenced was peripheral blood. The receptors derive from a man in his 60s with acute or convalescent COVID-19.

This chain uses TRBV30 with TRBJ2-3; weak D call: TRBD2 (5 bases). In germline, CDR1 is GTSNPN, CDR2 SVGIG (reference sequence). This CDR3 contains 14 residues. The V end lost 0 bases, the J end lost 2 bases, and 9 bases lay between the germline ends. This CDR3 reads CAWSVRRVTDTQYF. DNA of the CDR3: TGTGCCTGGAGTGTACGGCGGGTCACAGATACGCAGTATTTT.

V gene TRBV6-2 or TRBV6-3 combines with J gene TRBJ2-5; 8 nucleotides match TRBD1. The CDR3 spans 14 residues. Germline CDR1 and CDR2: MNHEY and SVGEGT. The V segment lost 4 bases and the J segment 2 bases; nucleotides outside the gene matches: 3. Here the CDR3 DNA reads TGTGCCAGCAGTTCTTGGACAGGGCAAGAGACCCAGTACTTC. Residues: CASSSWTGQETQYF.

The chain is built from TRBV18 and TRBJ2-1, with TRBD1 matching 9 bases. V lost 6 bases, J lost 5 bases, and 8 bases stayed unmatched. The CDR3 runs 15 residues. Looked up from germline, CDR1 is KGHSH and CDR2 is LQKENI. CDR3 sequence reads: CASSLGQGSHNEQFF. The CDR3 coding sequence is TGTGCCAGCTCGCTTGGACAGGGGTCCCACAATGAGCAGTTCTTC.

This chain joins TRBV2 and TRBJ1-3, with TRBD1 matching 8 bases. Germline V gene sequence: CDR1 SNHLY, CDR2 FYNNEI. This CDR3 region has 16 residues. Trimming took 6 bases from V and 0 from J; bases not matched to a gene: 7. Written as DNA, the CDR3 is TGTGCCAGCAGGGAGGACAGGGCCCTCTCTGGAAACACCATATATTTT. Translation: CASREDRALSGNTIYF.

The V and J genes are TRBV2 and TRBJ1-2; TRBD1 is a possible D gene (6 bases). The CDR3 runs to 14 residues. From germline, CDR1 is SNHLY and CDR2 FYNNEI. Trimming pared 7 bases from V and 4 bases from J, leaving 16 bases between. The CDR3 protein is CASMVPGQIYGYTF. The CDR3, as DNA: TGTGCCAGCATGGTTCCAGGACAGATCTATGGCTACACCTTC.

This chain uses TRBV30 with TRBJ1-5; D unclear. Trimming shortened V by 3 bases and J by 7 bases, and 19 bases separated the two germline ends. The CDR3 has 15 amino acids. Looked up from germline, CDR1 is GTSNPN and CDR2 is SVGIG (reference sequence). The DNA of the CDR3 is TGTGCCTGGAGCCTTAGGGCCGGGGTTACCCAGCCCCAGCATTTT. Protein: CAWSLRAGVTQPQHF.

The V gene is TRBV28, the J gene TRBJ1-2; no definite D call. The CDR3 contains 14 residues. CDR1 and CDR2 (germline): MDHEN, SYDVKM. V was shortened by 2 bases and J by 4 bases, with 11 bases between the two germline ends. CDR3 sequence: CASSLGSLIYGYTF. The CDR3 nucleotides read TGTGCCAGCAGTTTAGGCAGTTTAATCTATGGCTACACCTTC.

This chain links TRBV6-1 with TRBJ1-3; no definite D call. The germline gives CDR1 MNHNS, CDR2 SASEGT. The CDR3 totals 17 residues. V was pared by 2 bases and J by 0 bases, with 14 bases between. CDR3 region: CASSEPITRFSGNTIYF. Here the CDR3 DNA reads TGTGCCAGCAGTGAACCCATTACACGCTTCTCTGGAAACACCATATATTTT.

The V and J genes are TRBV10-2 and TRBJ2-1; 8 nucleotides align to TRBD1. V lost 8 bases to trimming and J lost 10 bases; unmatched junction nucleotides: 13. Germline V gene lookup returns CDR1 WSHSY and CDR2 SAAADI. The CDR3 covers 14 residues. CDR3 DNA: TGCGCCAGCGTCCGGGACAGGACAAGGCGGGAGCAGTTCTTC. Amino acids: CASVRDRTRREQFF.

The chain is built from TRBV5-1 and TRBJ2-2; D uncertain. The CDR3 is made up of 15 amino acids. V gave up 4 bases and J gave up 6 bases, with 16 bases separating them. Per the germline V gene, CDR1 is SGHRS and CDR2 is YFSETQ. In nucleotides, the CDR3 is TGCGCCAGCAGCGTTAACGTTAGAGAGGCCGGGGAGCTGTTTTTT. Amino acids: CASSVNVREAGELFF.

This clone has more than one count but fewer than ten. This rearrangement joins TRBV7-9 to TRBJ2-4, with unresolved D. Germline CDR1 SEHNR, CDR2 FQNEAQ (reference sequence). The CDR3 spans 13 residues. Trimming shortened V by 3 bases and J by 9 bases, and 12 bases separated the two germline ends. CDR3 sequence (DNA): TGTGCCAGCAGCTTCGGTTCGCGTGCCATTCAGTACTTC. Protein: CASSFGSRAIQYF.

The chain carries TRBV7-2 and TRBJ1-5; D remains ambiguous. Germline-derived CDR1 and CDR2 are SGHTA and FQGNSA. V was shortened by 1 base and J by 6 bases, with 16 bases between the two germline ends. This CDR3 region has 16 residues. CDR3: CASSLEVSGSGQPQHF. CDR3 coding DNA: TGTGCCAGCAGCTTAGAAGTCTCGGGATCGGGTCAGCCCCAGCATTTT. The entire variable domain, with the rest obtained from reference TRBV7-2 and TRBJ1-5, is as follows: GAGVSQSPSNKVTEKGKDVELRCDPISGHTALYWYRQSLGQGLEFLIYFQGNSAPDKSGLPSDRFSAERTGGSVSTLTIQRTQQEDSAVYLCASSLEVSGSGQPQHFGDGTRLSIL.

This clone was detected a few times. The gene calls are TRBV6-1 and TRBJ1-3; D may be TRBD1 (5 bases). V dropped 0 bases and J dropped 0 bases, with 12 bases sitting between them. This CDR3 has 17 amino acids. Germline V gene lookup returns CDR1 MNHNS and CDR2 SASEGT. CDR3 sequence reads: CASSEAHGGSSGNTIYF. Here the CDR3 DNA reads TGTGCCAGCAGTGAAGCGCACGGGGGAAGCTCTGGAAACACCATATATTTT.

This clone was picked up one time. The chain carries TRBV10-3 and TRBJ1-4; D gene ambiguous. CDR3 length: 15 amino acids. The germline CDR1 and CDR2 sequences are ENHRY and SYGVKD. Trimming shortened V by 0 bases and J by 4 bases, and 9 bases separated the two germline ends. The CDR3 is CAISESAGNNEKLFF. CDR3 coding DNA: TGTGCCATCAGTGAGTCGGCGGGGAATAATGAAAAACTGTTTTTT.

The chain links TRBV18 to TRBJ1-1; 7 positions agree with TRBD1. The CDR3 consists of 13 residues. V gave up 4 bases and J gave up 7 bases; unmatched junction bases: 6. Looked up from germline, CDR1 is KGHSH and CDR2 is LQKENI. CDR3 bases: TGTGCCAGCTCACGTGTCAACAGGGGTGAAGCTTTCTTT. Its translation: CASSRVNRGEAFF.

The chain joins TRBV2 to TRBJ1-4; TRBD1 matches 7 bases. V was clipped by 4 bases and J by 8 bases; unmatched bases: 1. The germline V gene has CDR1 SNHLY and CDR2 FYNNEI. This CDR3 comprises 12 residues. The CDR3: CASSGGQEKLFF. Written as DNA, the CDR3 is TGTGCCAGCAGTGGGGGACAGGAAAAACTGTTTTTT.

The rearrangement links TRBV9 to TRBJ2-7, with D possibly being TRBD1 (5 bases). V dropped 0 bases and J dropped 4 bases, with 14 bases sitting between them. Germline CDR1 SGDLS, CDR2 YYNGEE. The CDR3 totals 15 residues. In DNA, the CDR3 is TGTGCCAGCAGCGTAGGGACAACCAGGGCGTACGAGCAGTACTTC. Translated, it gives CASSVGTTRAYEQYF.

V gene TRBV7-3 combines with J gene TRBJ1-1, with 9 nucleotides matching TRBD1. Losses at the gene ends were 5 bases for V and 0 bases for J; bases not matched to a gene: 10. Germline CDR1 is SGHTA and CDR2 is FQGTGA. The CDR3 is 17 amino acids. The CDR3 region is CASSKTGGSRLNTEAFF. Written as DNA, the CDR3 is TGTGCCAGCAGCAAAACAGGGGGCAGTCGGCTGAACACTGAAGCTTTCTTT.

The CDR3 DNA is TGTGCCAGCAGCCAAGGCAGCTACGAGCAGTACTTC. This codes for CASSQGSYEQYF. V and J are TRBV4-2 and TRBJ2-7; D is uncertain. In germline, CDR1 is LGHNA, CDR2 YNFKEQ. This CDR3 has 12 amino acids. The V and J ends lost 1 base and 3 bases respectively, with 4 bases between them.

The chain is built from TRBV14 and TRBJ1-3, with 7 bases lining up with TRBD1. This CDR3 spans 15 amino acids. The V gene end was trimmed by 4 bases and the J gene end by 0 bases; junction bases not matched to a gene: 3. Germline-derived CDR1 and CDR2 are SGHDN and FVKESK. The CDR3 sequence is CASSLAGGSGNTIYF. CDR3 nucleotides: TGTGCCAGCAGCCTGGCAGGGGGCTCTGGAAACACCATATATTTT. Full variable domain (outside the CDR3, taken from reference TRBV14 and TRBJ1-3): EAGVTQFPSHSVIEKGQTVTLRCDPISGHDNLYWYRRVMGKEIKFLLHFVKESKQDESGMPNNRFLAERTGGTYSTLKVQPAELEDSGVYFCASSLAGGSGNTIYFGEGSWLTVV.

J is TRBJ2-3 and V is TRBV5-1, with D possibly matching TRBD1 (6 bases). This CDR3 region has 15 residues. Per germline, CDR1 SGHRS and CDR2 YFSETQ. The V gene lost 0 bases and the J gene lost 2 bases, with 10 bases spanning the gap. CDR3 residues: CASSLAGDITDTQYF. CDR3 DNA: TGCGCCAGCAGCTTGGCCGGGGACATCACAGATACGCAGTATTTT.

The chain links TRBV19 to TRBJ2-1, with 10 nucleotides matching TRBD1. CDR1 and CDR2 (germline): LNHDA, SQIVND (reference sequence). Trimming at V came to 10 bases and at J to 8 bases, leaving 11 bases not matched to a gene. CDR3 length equals 14 residues. The CDR3: CATSRDRGWDEQFF. The DNA of the CDR3 is TGTGCCACCTCCCGGGACAGGGGATGGGATGAGCAGTTCTTC.

The CDR3 nucleotides are TGTGCCAGTTCCCGGGTCCCCCGGAACACCATATATTTT. Translated, it gives CASSRVPRNTIYF. The chain has TRBV19 and TRBJ1-3; D remains unclear. The V gene lost 8 bases and the J gene lost 7 bases, with 15 bases spanning the gap. The germline V gene has CDR1 LNHDA and CDR2 SQIVND (reference sequence). CDR3 length: 13 amino acids.

V is TRBV15 and J is TRBJ2-1, with TRBD1 matching 9 bases. The CDR3 sequence is 15 residues long. Germline CDR1 is LNHNV and CDR2 is YYDKDF (reference sequence). With 4 bases clipped from V and 4 bases from J, the junction kept 5 bases outside the gene matches. This CDR3 reads CATSIAGQGYNEQFF. The CDR3 nucleotides are TGTGCCACCAGCATCGCCGGACAGGGGTACAATGAGCAGTTCTTC. Drawing the rest from reference TRBV15 and TRBJ2-1, the complete variable domain is DAMVIQNPRYQVTQFGKPVTLSCSQTLNHNVMYWYQQKSSQAPKLLFHYYDKDFNNEADTPDNFQSRRPNTSFCFLDIRSPGLGDTAMYLCATSIAGQGYNEQFFGPGTRLTVL.

This chain links TRBV27 with TRBJ1-1; 7 nucleotides agree with TRBD1. The CDR3 length is 14 residues. Germline V gives CDR1 MNHEY, CDR2 SMNVEV (reference sequence). Germline trimming cut 6 bases from V and 1 base from J; bases unmatched to any gene: 5. The DNA of the CDR3 is TGTGCCAGCAGGCGTGGGACAGCGAACACTGAAGCTTTCTTT. Translated, it gives CASRRGTANTEAFF.